The TCR beta chain under discussion was sequenced for a study of immune heterogeneity within non-small cell lung tumors. A first 10-cycle multiplex round used 32 V-gene and 13 J-gene primers on TCR beta CDR3. TCRdb recomputed calls from the multiplex PCR reads with MiXCR, one row per CDR3 protein. The sample lists just over 15,000 distinct CDR3 sequences, less than 35% occurring once. At about 600 ng per sample, bulk tumor genomic DNA provided the template. The authors collected several far-apart biopsies from each primary tumor during surgery. It was patients with untreated, newly diagnosed non-small cell lung cancer who underwent curative surgery. Only a few counts were recorded for this clonotype. The CDR3 contains 13 residues. V lost 3 bases, J lost 3 bases, and 7 bases lay in between. From germline, CDR1 is LNHDA and CDR2 SQIVND (reference sequence).

The gene calls are TRBV19 and TRBJ2-3; D call uncertain. Sequences were obtained from lung tumor tissue. The source of this sequence is a man aged 40-49 years with non-small cell lung cancer. The chain's CDR3 is CASSISRTDTQYF. CDR3 nucleotide sequence: TGTGCCAGTAGTATTAGTCGGACAGATACGCAGTATTTT.